What follows describes a single TCR beta chain. The antigen remains unidentified. A roughly 130-subject validation cohort, separate from the roughly 680-subject first cohort, supplied the donors. This record belongs to a study of cytomegalovirus exposure and HLA in healthy donors. Across the whole study: The 120 or so validation repertoires used the same platform as the roughly 670 first-cohort repertoires (as reported by a later analysis).

Study-wide points: Rare TCR sequences predominated, though certain public TCRs were found in many donors. A few chains tied to CMV proved CMV antigen-specific in vitro.

Generated by immunoSEQ multiplex PCR, the TCRdb table keeps only in-frame clones and is missing some. Of about 73,000 clones in the sample, 80% to 90% were seen once. Germline assignment: CDR1 GTSNPN and CDR2 SVGIG (reference sequence). CDR3 size: 12 residues. V lost 3 bases and J 7 bases, leaving 12 bases between the germline ends. The chain couples TRBV30 to TRBJ1-1; D is unresolved. The sample consisted of PBMCs. The TCR comes from a woman in her late teens or twenties in good health and CMV-seropositive. CDR3: CAWRLETYEAFF. The CDR3, as DNA: TGTGCCTGGAGACTTGAGACTTATGAAGCTTTCTTT.